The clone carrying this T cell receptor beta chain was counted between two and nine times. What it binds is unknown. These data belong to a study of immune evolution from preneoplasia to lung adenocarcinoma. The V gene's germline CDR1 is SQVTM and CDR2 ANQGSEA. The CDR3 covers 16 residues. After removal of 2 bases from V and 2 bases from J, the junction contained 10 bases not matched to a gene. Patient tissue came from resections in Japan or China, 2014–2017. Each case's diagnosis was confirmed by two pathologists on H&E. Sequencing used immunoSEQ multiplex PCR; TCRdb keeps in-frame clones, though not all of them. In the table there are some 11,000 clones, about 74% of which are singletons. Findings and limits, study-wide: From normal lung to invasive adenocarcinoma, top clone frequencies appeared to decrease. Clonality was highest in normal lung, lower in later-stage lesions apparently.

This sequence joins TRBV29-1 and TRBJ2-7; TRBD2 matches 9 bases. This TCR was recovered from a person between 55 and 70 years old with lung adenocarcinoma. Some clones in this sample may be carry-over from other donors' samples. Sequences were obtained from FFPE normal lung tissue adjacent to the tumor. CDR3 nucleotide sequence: TGCAGCGTTGAACTACAACTAGCGGGCTCAACCTACGAGCAGTACTTC. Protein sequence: CSVELQLAGSTYEQYF.